Shown below are 4 T cell receptor beta chains from a single sample sequenced in a study of beta chain features in type 1 diabetes. No antigen is known for these receptors. Reverse transcribing all isolated RNA meant expressed TCRB transcripts were sequenced. Sequencing was performed with immunoSEQ multiplex PCR; in TCRdb, only in-frame clones are kept and a portion is missing. Counted here are almost 350,000 clones, around 9.7% occurring once; the ten biggest clones make up approximately 1%. Study findings and constraints: The study found moderately but significantly shorter TCRB CDR3s in all four CD4+ subsets of Type 1 diabetes patients.

The specimen was central memory CD4+ T cells from blood. Receptors originate from a man aged 30 to 39 with type 1 diabetes.

This clone was counted only a few times. The chain recombines TRBV29-1 with TRBJ2-7, with a tentative D call TRBD1 (5 bases). This CDR3 has 14 residues. V lost 7 bases and J lost 2, with 18 bases in between. Germline V gene lookup returns CDR1 SQVTM and CDR2 ANQGSEA. CDR3 sequence: CSGVQVWGTYEQYF. CDR3 coding DNA: TGCAGCGGGGTACAGGTCTGGGGAACCTACGAGCAGTACTTC.

The table lists this clone with a few counts. CDR3 in DNA: TGTGCCAGCAGTTTCTCCGGGACTAGCGGGACCGAGCAGTACTTC. This codes for CASSFSGTSGTEQYF. The chain combines TRBV27 with TRBJ2-7; 13 positions agree with TRBD2. Unmatched junction bases numbered 5, after V lost 3 bases and J lost 6 bases. The CDR3 loop spans 15 amino acids. CDR1 is MNHEY and CDR2 is SMNVEV in the germline V gene (reference sequence).

Note on this clone: This sample also contains other DNA sequences that code for the same CDR3. The rearrangement links TRBV7-9 to TRBJ1-5, with a tentative D call TRBD1 (5 bases). From germline, CDR1 is SEHNR and CDR2 FQNEAQ (reference sequence). This CDR3 region has 15 residues. V dropped 1 base and J dropped 3 bases, with 10 bases sitting between them. CDR3 loop: CASSLGPGFNQPQHF. The DNA for the CDR3 is TGTGCCAGCAGCTTAGGGCCAGGGTTCAATCAGCCCCAGCATTTT. The full variable domain, in which reference TRBV7-9 and TRBJ1-5 provide the parts outside the CDR3, is DTGVSQNPRHKITKRGQNVTFRCDPISEHNRLYWYRQTLGQGPEFLTYFQNEAQLEKSRLLSDRFSAERPKGSFSTLEIQRTEQGDSAMYLCASSLGPGFNQPQHFGDGTRLSIL.

This clone was observed a handful of times. J is TRBJ1-1 and V is TRBV5-4; maybe TRBD1 (5 bases). The length of the CDR3 is 14 residues. In germline, CDR1 is SGHNT, CDR2 YYREEE (reference sequence). Trimming took 0 bases from V and 7 from J, leaving 13 bases between them. CDR3 sequence: CASSLEWDGNEAFF. CDR3 nucleotides: TGTGCCAGCAGCTTGGAGTGGGACGGCAATGAAGCTTTCTTT.